The sequence of this TCR beta chain was determined in a study of patients and donors after allogeneic stem cell transplantation. TCRdb recomputed calls from the RT-PCR reads with MiXCR, one row per CDR3 protein. The repertoire holds approximately 200,000 distinct CDR3 sequences, with around 40% as singletons. Germline V lookup: CDR1 LGHNA, CDR2 YSLEER. Trimming cost V 2 bases and J 9 bases; bases outside gene matches: 13. The CDR3 is made up of 15 amino acids. The source of this sequence is a human donor who was either an allogeneic HSCT recipient or a stem cell or donor lymphocyte infusion donor (not recorded which). It is not recorded whose cells these are; they may come from a transplant donor. Sequencing used blood, either unsorted or a sorted T cell fraction (not recorded which). This chain joins TRBV4-3 and TRBJ2-7, with 7 bases matching TRBD1. CDR3 bases: TGCGCCAGCAGCCAACTATACGACAGGGAGTTCGTGCAGTACTTC. This sequence encodes CASSQLYDREFVQYF.